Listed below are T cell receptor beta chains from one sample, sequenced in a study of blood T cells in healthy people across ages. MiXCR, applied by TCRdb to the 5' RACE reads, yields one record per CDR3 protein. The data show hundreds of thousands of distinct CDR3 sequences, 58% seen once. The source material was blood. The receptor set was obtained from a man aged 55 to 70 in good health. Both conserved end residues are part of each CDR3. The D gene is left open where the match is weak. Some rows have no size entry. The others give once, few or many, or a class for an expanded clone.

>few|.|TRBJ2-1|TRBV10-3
CAISNYSYNEQFF
TGTGCCATCTCCAATTACTCCTACAATGAGCAGTTCTTC
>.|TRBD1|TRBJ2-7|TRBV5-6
CASSLGQGLTYEQYF
TGTGCCAGCAGCCTCGGACAGGGGCTAACCTACGAGCAGTACTTC
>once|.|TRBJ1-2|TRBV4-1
CASSQEVSLVRNYGYTF
TGCGCCAGCAGCCAAGAAGTATCCCTCGTGCGGAACTATGGCTACACCTTC
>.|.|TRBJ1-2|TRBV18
CASSPTRQGTNYGYTF
TGTGCCAGCTCCCCGACTCGGCAGGGGACTAACTATGGCTACACCTTC
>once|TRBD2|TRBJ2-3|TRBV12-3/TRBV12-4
CASSLRRAGSDTQYF
TGTGCCAGCAGTTTACGGCGAGCGGGGTCAGATACGCAGTATTTT
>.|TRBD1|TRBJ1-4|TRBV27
CASSEDRGRNEKLFF
TGTGCCAGCAGTGAGGACAGGGGGCGGAATGAAAAACTGTTTTTT
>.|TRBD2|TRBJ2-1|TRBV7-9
CASSSSGGSEQFF
TGTGCCAGCAGCTCTAGCGGGGGATCTGAGCAGTTCTTC
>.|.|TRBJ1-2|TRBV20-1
CSVPLREVGYGYTF
TGCAGTGTACCCCTCAGGGAAGTCGGCTATGGCTACACCTTC
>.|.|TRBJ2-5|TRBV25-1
CASIMNGAGETQYF
TGTGCCAGCATCATGAATGGGGCTGGGGAGACCCAGTACTTC
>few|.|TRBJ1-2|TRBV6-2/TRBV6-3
CASSYSEGLDYGYTF
TGTGCCAGCAGTTACTCGGAGGGCCTGGACTATGGCTACACCTTC
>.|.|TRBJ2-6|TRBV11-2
CASRNPGSGANVLTF
TGTGCCAGCAGAAACCCAGGGTCTGGGGCCAACGTCCTGACTTTC
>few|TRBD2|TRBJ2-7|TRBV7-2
CASSLMTSPHEQYF
TGTGCCAGCAGCCTCATGACTAGCCCCCACGAGCAGTACTTC
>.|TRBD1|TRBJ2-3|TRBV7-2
CASSLTPGQGYSTDTQYF
TGTGCCAGCAGCTTAACGCCCGGACAGGGGTATAGCACAGATACGCAGTATTTT
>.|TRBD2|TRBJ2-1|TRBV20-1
CSASDGGGGVNEQFF
TGCAGTGCTAGTGACGGGGGGGGCGGGGTAAATGAGCAGTTCTTC
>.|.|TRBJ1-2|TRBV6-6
CASSYESRDYGYTF
TGTGCCAGCAGTTACGAGAGCCGGGACTATGGCTACACCTTC
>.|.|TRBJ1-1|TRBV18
CASSPLKAPGTEAFF
TGTGCCAGCTCACCCCTAAAGGCCCCGGGCACTGAAGCTTTCTTT
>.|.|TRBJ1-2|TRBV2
CASSGDTSNYGYTF
TGTGCCAGCAGCGGGGACACTTCTAACTATGGCTACACCTTC
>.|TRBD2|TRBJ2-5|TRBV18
CASSTTSGANGETQYF
TGTGCCAGCTCTACGACTAGCGGGGCAAACGGAGAGACCCAGTACTTC
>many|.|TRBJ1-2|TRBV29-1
CSVDTGTAYGYTF
TGCAGCGTTGATACCGGGACCGCCTATGGCTACACCTTC
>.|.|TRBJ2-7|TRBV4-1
CASSQDPDLPCEQYF
TGCGCCAGCAGCCAAGATCCAGATCTGCCCTGCGAGCAGTACTTC
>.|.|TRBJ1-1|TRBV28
CASSPWLNTEAFF
TGTGCCAGCAGTCCTTGGCTGAACACTGAAGCTTTCTTT
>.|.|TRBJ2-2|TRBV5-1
CASSPNGRNTGELFF
TGCGCCAGCAGCCCGAACGGCCGGAACACCGGGGAGCTGTTTTTT
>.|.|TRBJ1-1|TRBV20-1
CSASREGGVTEAFF
TGCAGTGCTAGTAGAGAGGGGGGAGTCACTGAAGCTTTCTTT
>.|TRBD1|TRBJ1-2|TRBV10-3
CAIGQGKESSDGYTF
TGTGCCATCGGACAGGGAAAGGAGTCTAGCGATGGCTACACCTTC
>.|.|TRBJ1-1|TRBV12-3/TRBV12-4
CATSKGLGEAFF
TGTGCCACCAGCAAAGGGCTCGGTGAAGCTTTCTTT
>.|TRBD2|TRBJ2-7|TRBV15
CATSRAHPSGGIGVDYEQYF
TGTGCCACCAGCAGAGCCCACCCTAGCGGGGGCATCGGAGTTGACTACGAGCAGTACTTC
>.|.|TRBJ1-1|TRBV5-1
CASSLAGLSGEAFF
TGCGCCAGCAGCTTGGCCGGGCTATCCGGGGAAGCTTTCTTT
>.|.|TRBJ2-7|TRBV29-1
CSVEGLYEQYF
TGCAGCGTTGAAGGCCTTTATGAGCAGTACTTC
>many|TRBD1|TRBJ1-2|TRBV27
CASSLQGATGYTF
TGTGCCAGCAGTTTACAGGGGGCTACTGGCTACACCTTC
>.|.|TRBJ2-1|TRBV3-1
CASFREGDEQFF
TGTGCCAGCTTTCGCGAGGGGGATGAGCAGTTCTTC
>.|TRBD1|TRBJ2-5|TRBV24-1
CATSDRGRETQYF
TGTGCCACCAGTGACAGGGGGCGAGAGACCCAGTACTTC
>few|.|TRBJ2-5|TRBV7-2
CASSLDWWETQYF
TGTGCCAGCAGCTTGGACTGGTGGGAGACCCAGTACTTC
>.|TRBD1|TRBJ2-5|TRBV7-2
CASSLAWDSKETQYF
TGTGCCAGCAGCTTAGCGTGGGACAGCAAAGAGACCCAGTACTTC
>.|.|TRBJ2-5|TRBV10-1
CASSESGRPQETQYF
TGCGCCAGCAGTGAGTCGGGACGGCCCCAAGAGACCCAGTACTTC
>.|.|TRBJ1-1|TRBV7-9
CASSKKDGMNTEAFF
TGTGCCAGCAGCAAGAAGGACGGAATGAACACTGAAGCTTTCTTT
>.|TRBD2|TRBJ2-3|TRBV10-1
CASSEWSSGGRTQYF
TGCGCCAGCAGTGAGTGGTCTAGCGGGGGTCGTACGCAGTATTTT
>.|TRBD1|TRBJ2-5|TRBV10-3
CAIGDSQETQYF
TGTGCCATCGGGGACAGCCAAGAGACCCAGTACTTC
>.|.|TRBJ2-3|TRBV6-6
CASSPWERTSQYF
TGTGCCAGCAGCCCCTGGGAAAGGACCTCGCAGTATTTT
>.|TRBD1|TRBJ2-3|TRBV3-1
CASSQAETGVDTQYF
TGTGCCAGCAGCCAAGCAGAGACAGGGGTGGATACGCAGTATTTT
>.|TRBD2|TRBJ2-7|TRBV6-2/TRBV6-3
CASSSPRAGVSYEQYF
TGTGCCAGCAGTTCCCCTCGAGCGGGGGTTAGCTACGAGCAGTACTTC
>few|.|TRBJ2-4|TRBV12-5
CASPPTAGRPIAKNIQYF
TGTGCTAGTCCACCGACGGCAGGGAGACCGATAGCCAAAAACATTCAGTACTTC
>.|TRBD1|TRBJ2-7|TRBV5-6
CASSLQGWNEQYF
TGTGCCAGCAGCTTACAGGGGTGGAACGAGCAGTACTTC
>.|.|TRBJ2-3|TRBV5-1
CASSLTRGTVGDTQYF
TGCGCCAGCAGCCTAACCCGGGGGACTGTCGGAGACACGCAGTATTTT
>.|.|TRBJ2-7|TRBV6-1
CASSVGTGPRDEQYF
TGTGCCAGCAGTGTCGGGACTGGCCCCAGAGATGAGCAGTACTTC
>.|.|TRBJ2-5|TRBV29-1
CSVDQGGGQPQYF
TGCAGCGTTGACCAGGGAGGGGGTCAGCCCCAGTACTTC
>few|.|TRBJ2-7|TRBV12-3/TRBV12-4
CASTEQGSFPYEQYF
TGTGCCAGCACCGAACAGGGTAGCTTTCCCTACGAGCAGTACTTC
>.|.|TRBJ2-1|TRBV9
CASSSRQEGWDEQFF
TGTGCCAGCAGCTCCAGACAAGAGGGCTGGGATGAGCAGTTCTTC
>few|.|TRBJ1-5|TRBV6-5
CASSYGGGDQPQHF
TGTGCCAGCAGTTACGGTGGGGGCGATCAGCCCCAGCATTTT
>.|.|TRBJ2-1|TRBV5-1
CASRWAQYNEQFF
TGCGCCAGCAGATGGGCACAGTACAATGAGCAGTTCTTC
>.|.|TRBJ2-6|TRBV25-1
CASMFSGANVLTF
TGTGCCAGCATGTTCTCTGGGGCCAACGTCCTGACTTTC
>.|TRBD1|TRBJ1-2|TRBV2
CASIQRDSYYGYTF
TGTGCCAGCATCCAAAGGGACAGCTACTATGGCTACACCTTC
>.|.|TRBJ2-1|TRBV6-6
CASSPVGYNEQFF
TGTGCCAGCAGCCCAGTGGGCTACAATGAGCAGTTCTTC
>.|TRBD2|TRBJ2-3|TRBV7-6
CASSLGSGVYTQYF
TGTGCCAGCAGCTTAGGTAGCGGGGTGTATACGCAGTATTTT
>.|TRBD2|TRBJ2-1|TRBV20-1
CSASPLRTSGATSSYNEQFF
TGCAGTGCCAGCCCCCTCAGGACTAGCGGGGCAACGAGCTCCTACAATGAGCAGTTCTTC
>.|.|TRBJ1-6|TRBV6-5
CASSEIGDSPLHF
TGTGCCAGCTCCGAGATCGGGGATTCACCCCTCCACTTT
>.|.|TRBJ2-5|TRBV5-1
CASSQQGPRGETQYF
TGCGCCAGCAGCCAACAGGGACCCCGAGGGGAGACCCAGTACTTC
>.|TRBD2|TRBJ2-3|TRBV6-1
CASSDPTSGGAPDTQYF
TGTGCCAGCAGTGACCCGACTAGCGGGGGAGCACCAGATACGCAGTATTTT
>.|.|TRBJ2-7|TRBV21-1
CASSKIGPHQTYEQYF
TGTGCCAGCAGCAAGATTGGGCCTCACCAAACCTACGAGCAGTACTTC
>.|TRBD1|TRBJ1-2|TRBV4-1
CASSLADRGNYGYTF
TGCGCCAGCAGCCTCGCCGACAGGGGGAACTATGGCTACACCTTC
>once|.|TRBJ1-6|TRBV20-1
CSARDRRTANSPLHF
TGCAGTGCTAGAGATCGACGGACAGCTAATTCACCCCTCCACTTT